In this sample, the clone carrying this T cell receptor beta chain turned up a few times. The data stem from a study of T cells in Graves' hyperthyroidism and ophthalmopathy. The investigators amplified TCR beta CDR3 regions from RNA transcripts. The primer set for the first-round RT-PCR of the TCR CDR3 was HTBI. MiXCR, run by TCRdb on the multiplex PCR reads, gives a single entry per CDR3 protein. The sample has approximately 360,000 distinct CDR3 sequences; roughly 25% are singletons. The TCR was taken from a man aged 50 or older with Graves' hyperthyroidism. Sequencing was carried out using blood.

CDR3 sequence: CSAREGTSGNYEQYF. DNA for the CDR3: TGCAGTGCTAGAGAAGGGACTAGCGGGAATTACGAGCAGTACTTC. J is TRBJ2-7 and V is TRBV20-1; 13 nucleotides line up with TRBD2. This CDR3 is built from 15 residues. V was pared by 0 bases and J by 4 bases, with 3 bases of the junction left unmatched. Germline loops: CDR1 DFQATT, CDR2 SNEGSKA (reference sequence).